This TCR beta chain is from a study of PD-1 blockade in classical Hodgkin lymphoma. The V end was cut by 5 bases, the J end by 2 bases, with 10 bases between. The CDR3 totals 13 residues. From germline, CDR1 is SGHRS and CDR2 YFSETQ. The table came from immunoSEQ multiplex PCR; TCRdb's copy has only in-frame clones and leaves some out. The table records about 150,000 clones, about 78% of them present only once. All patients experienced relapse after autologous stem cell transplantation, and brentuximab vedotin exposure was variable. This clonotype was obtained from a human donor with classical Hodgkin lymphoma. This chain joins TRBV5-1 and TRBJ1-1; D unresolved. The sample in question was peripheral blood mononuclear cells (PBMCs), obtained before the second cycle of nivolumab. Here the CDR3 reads CASRSLGNTEAFF. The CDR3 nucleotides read TGCGCCAGCAGGAGTTTAGGCAACACTGAAGCTTTCTTT.